The next 7 T cell receptor beta chains were all read from a single sample in a study of CD4 T cells in relation to SARS-CoV-2 and coronaviruses. Data came from immunoSEQ multiplex PCR; TCRdb stores just in-frame clones and leaves some out. This sample has about 70,000 clones, with around 87% found just once. Unexposed donor CD4+ T cells date from about 2011-2018, before the COVID-19 pandemic. The sequencing sample was made of memory CD4+ T cells from PBMCs. All receptors come from a human donor in good health.

V and J are TRBV9 and TRBJ2-1; D unclear. V lost 4 bases to trimming and J lost 1 base, with 12 bases between them. Germline loops: CDR1 SGDLS, CDR2 YYNGEE. CDR3 length equals 15 residues. The DNA for the CDR3 is TGTGCCAGCAGCCCTCGCCGGCATTCCTACAATGAGCAGTTCTTC. Its protein product is CASSPRRHSYNEQFF.

V and J are TRBV3-1 (or the pseudogene TRBV3-2) and TRBJ1-1; D is unclear. The CDR3 has 13 residues. From germline, CDR1 is LGHDT and CDR2 YNNKEL (reference sequence). V was clipped by 6 bases and J by 2 bases, with 10 bases between them. Here the CDR3 DNA reads TGTGCCAGCAGGGTAGGACTAAACACTGAAGCTTTCTTT. It is translated as CASRVGLNTEAFF.

The rearrangement links TRBV9 to TRBJ2-7, with D perhaps TRBD1 or TRBD2 (5 bases each). The germline CDR1 and CDR2 sequences are SGDLS and YYNGEE. The CDR3 consists of 15 residues. The V end lost 3 bases, the J end lost 1 base, and 14 bases lay between the germline ends. Here the CDR3 reads CASSARDVTSYEQYF. CDR3 DNA sequence: TGTGCCAGCAGCGCCCGGGACGTGACGTCCTACGAGCAGTACTTC.

V usage is TRBV5-1 and J usage is TRBJ1-2; TRBD1 might be the D (6 bases). CDR1 and CDR2 from the germline V gene are SGHRS and YFSETQ. V lost 6 bases to trimming and J lost 0 bases, with 15 bases between them. The CDR3 consists of 15 residues. CDR3 loop: CASTPDRISNYGYTF. The CDR3 coding sequence is TGCGCCAGCACCCCCGACAGGATATCTAACTATGGCTACACCTTC.

The gene calls are TRBV9 and TRBJ2-5, with 8 bases lining up with TRBD1. The germline gives CDR1 SGDLS, CDR2 YYNGEE. The CDR3 sequence is 15 residues long. The J segment lost 2 bases and the V segment lost 0 bases, leaving 3 bases of the junction unmatched. The CDR3 spells CASSVGQGYQETQYF. Here the CDR3 DNA reads TGTGCCAGCAGCGTAGGACAGGGGTATCAAGAGACCCAGTACTTC.

The chain combines TRBV28 with TRBJ1-1, with D possibly matching TRBD1 (6 bases). Per the germline V gene, CDR1 is MDHEN and CDR2 is SYDVKM. The CDR3 covers 16 residues. V shed 5 bases and J shed 4 bases, with 20 bases lying between them. The CDR3 sequence is CASSPLQGSAGTEAFF. CDR3 in DNA: TGTGCCAGCAGTCCGCTACAGGGTTCTGCGGGCACTGAAGCTTTCTTT.

V and J are TRBV2 and TRBJ2-7, with TRBD1 matching over 7 bases. This CDR3 is 13 amino acids long. Trimming cost V 4 bases and J 7 bases; bases outside gene matches: 7. The germline V gene encodes CDR1 SNHLY and CDR2 FYNNEI. CDR3 nucleotide sequence: TGTGCCAGCAGTGTGACCCAGGGGGATGAGCAGTACTTC. This sequence encodes CASSVTQGDEQYF.